Below, 25 T cell receptor beta chains from the same sample are listed, as sequenced in a study of response to subunit inactivated influenza vaccine. TCRdb re-derived calls from the RT-PCR reads in MiXCR, one entry per CDR3 protein. Of over 800,000 distinct CDR3 sequences detected, about 20% appear once; the ten largest clones hold roughly 10%. Sample: PBMCs from blood, taken more than 4 days after vaccination. The receptors originated from a man aged 50-59 years who received an inactivated influenza vaccine.

This clonotype was seen repeatedly, ten times or more. The chain employs TRBV12-3 or TRBV12-4 and TRBJ2-2, with TRBD1 as a possible D gene (6 bases). The length of the CDR3 is 15 residues. Trimming pared 3 bases from V and 1 base from J, leaving 9 bases between. CDR3 amino acids: CASSLEQGNTGELFF. CDR3 DNA sequence: TGTGCCAGCAGTTTGGAACAGGGGAACACCGGGGAGCTGTTTTTT.

This clonotype occurred a few times. The rearrangement uses TRBV20-1 and TRBJ2-7, with 12 bases identical to TRBD1. The length of the CDR3 is 13 residues. Per the germline V gene, CDR1 is DFQATT and CDR2 is SNEGSKA (reference sequence). CDR3 DNA: TGCAGCGTTGGGACAGGGGGCAACTACGAGCAGTACTTC. Residues: CSVGTGGNYEQYF.

This clonotype has more than one count but fewer than ten. The chain uses TRBV25-1 and TRBJ2-7; D call uncertain. Germline-derived CDR1 and CDR2 are MGHDK and SYGVNS. Trimming took 10 bases from V and 3 from J, leaving 16 bases between them. CDR3 size: 13 residues. The CDR3 spells CANGGPRNYEQYF. The CDR3 DNA follows: TGTGCCAACGGCGGTCCCAGAAACTACGAGCAGTACTTC.

The V call is TRBV11-2, the J call TRBJ1-4; D uncertain. The CDR3 consists of 16 residues. Germline-derived CDR1 and CDR2 are SGHAT and FQNNGV. V dropped 5 bases and J dropped 0 bases, with 13 bases sitting between them. CDR3 in DNA: TGTGCCAGCAGCCCGGATCCCGGGGCAACTAATGAAAAACTGTTTTTT. Protein: CASSPDPGATNEKLFF. Together with reference TRBV11-2 and TRBJ1-4, the CDR3 gives the full variable domain: EAGVAQSPRYKIIEKRQSVAFWCNPISGHATLYWYQQILGQGPKLLIQFQNNGVVDDSQLPKDRFSAERLKGVDSTLKIQPAKLEDSAVYLCASSPDPGATNEKLFFGSGTQLSVL.

The chain is built from TRBV25-1 and TRBJ1-6; the D is unclear. CDR1 MGHDK and CDR2 SYGVNS come from the germline V gene. CDR3 size: 17 residues. Between the trimmed V and J ends, which lost 1 base and 0 bases, there was a span of 10 bases. The CDR3 reads CASSEFVAVSYNSPLHF. CDR3 DNA: TGTGCCAGCAGTGAATTTGTGGCTGTCTCCTATAATTCACCCCTCCACTTT.

There are a few counts of this clonotype. The chain couples TRBV7-2 to TRBJ2-7, with 7 bases aligning to TRBD1. The CDR3 has 13 amino acids. With 7 bases clipped from V and 2 bases from J, the junction kept 5 bases outside the gene matches. The germline V gene has CDR1 SGHTA and CDR2 FQGNSA. The CDR3 DNA is TGTGCCAGCACCGAAGACAGGGCCTACGAGCAGTACTTC. It encodes CASTEDRAYEQYF.

In this sample, this clonotype turned up a few times. A much larger clone is a single base away; this may be a read error. This sequence joins TRBV7-8 and TRBJ2-1, with 9 bases aligning to TRBD2. CDR3 size: 15 residues. Trimming cost V 4 bases and J 2 bases; bases outside gene matches: 3. CDR1 and CDR2 (germline): SGHVS, FQNEAQ. CDR3 sequence: CASSSGGGAYNEQFF. The CDR3 DNA reads TGTGCCAGCAGCTCGGGCGGGGGGGCCTACAATGAGCAGTTCTTC.

This clonotype showed up just a few times. V gene TRBV7-9 combines with J gene TRBJ2-7; perhaps TRBD1 as D (5 bases). The CDR3 extends over 16 amino acids. The germline gives CDR1 SEHNR, CDR2 FQNEAQ (reference sequence). Trimming cost V 4 bases and J 5 bases, with 21 bases left between them. The CDR3 coding sequence is TGTGCCAGCAGCTCCCTGCCGACAGTGGGTTATAACGAGCAGTACTTC. Translating it yields CASSSLPTVGYNEQYF.

The chain is built from TRBV4-3 and TRBJ2-7; the D gene could be TRBD1 or TRBD2 (6 bases each). The germline V and J ends were trimmed by 4 bases and 0 bases, with 10 bases remaining between them. In germline, CDR1 is LGHNA, CDR2 YSLEER. CDR3 length equals 14 residues. CDR3 coding DNA: TGCGCCAGCAGCCCGGGGGCCCACTCCTACGAGCAGTACTTC. This gives the protein CASSPGAHSYEQYF.

This clonotype was counted between two and nine times. This chain links TRBV20-1 with TRBJ2-5, with TRBD2 as a possible D gene (6 bases). V was pared by 2 bases and J by 12 bases, with 19 bases between. The CDR3 runs to 13 residues. From germline, CDR1 is DFQATT and CDR2 SNEGSKA (reference sequence). CDR3 bases: TGCAGTGCTAGACGTACGGCGGGGTCTTTGGAGTACTTC. Residues: CSARRTAGSLEYF.

Points on this clonotype: This could be a read error, since a much larger clone is one nucleotide away. This chain links TRBV5-1 with TRBJ2-2; D call uncertain. V shed 0 bases and J shed 9 bases, with 6 bases lying between them. Per the germline V gene, CDR1 is SGHRS and CDR2 is YFSETQ. The CDR3 spans 12 residues. The CDR3 loop reads CASSLAPWELFF. CDR3 coding DNA: TGCGCCAGCAGCTTGGCCCCGTGGGAGCTGTTTTTT.

The chain employs TRBV28 and TRBJ2-2, with 15 bases matching TRBD2. The J segment lost 6 bases and the V segment lost 5 bases, leaving 10 bases of the junction unmatched. The CDR3 contains 18 residues. Germline V gene sequence: CDR1 MDHEN, CDR2 SYDVKM. CDR3 loop: CASSVPPGTSGRSGELFF. CDR3 nucleotides: TGTGCCAGCAGTGTCCCCCCGGGGACTAGCGGGAGGTCCGGGGAGCTGTTTTTT.

This clonotype occurred a few times. The chain is built from TRBV11-1 and TRBJ2-1, with 9 bases that match TRBD1. Germline V gene data show CDR1 as SGHAT and CDR2 as FQDESV (reference sequence). The CDR3 length is 19 residues. V trimming: 2 bases; J trimming: 6 bases; junction bases outside the gene matches: 17. CDR3 bases: TGTGCCAGCAGCTTATTCGGGGTGCTGGGACAGGGAACTTCCAATGAGCAGTTCTTC. Amino acids: CASSLFGVLGQGTSNEQFF.

This clonotype was counted between two and nine times. The V call is TRBV18, the J call TRBJ2-1, with 7 nucleotides matching TRBD2. The CDR3 loop spans 17 amino acids. Germline CDR1 and CDR2: KGHSH and LQKENI. Germline trimming cut 3 bases from V and 9 bases from J; bases unmatched to any gene: 17. CDR3 in DNA: TGTGCCAGCTCACCCTCCGGCGGAAGCGGGGTATTCGGTGAGCAGTTCTTC. Protein product: CASSPSGGSGVFGEQFF.

The chain links TRBV20-1 to TRBJ2-7; 10 bases are a match to TRBD1. Germline CDR1 reads DFQATT; CDR2 reads SNEGSKA (reference sequence). The CDR3 runs to 15 residues. The ends lost 6 bases at V and 3 bases at J; junction bases unmatched: 11. The CDR3 DNA follows: TGCAGTGCCACACCGGGACAGGGGCTGAACTACGAGCAGTACTTC. Its protein product is CSATPGQGLNYEQYF.

This clonotype was picked up a small number of times. This sequence joins TRBV15 and TRBJ2-7; TRBD2 aligns across 13 bases. V shed 2 bases, J shed 6 bases, and the junction held 10 bases outside the gene matches. The CDR3 length is 17 residues. The germline V gene has CDR1 LNHNV and CDR2 YYDKDF (reference sequence). The CDR3 DNA reads as TGTGCCACCAGCAGAAGATACCCAGGACTAGCGGGAGCCGAGCAGTACTTC. Translating it yields CATSRRYPGLAGAEQYF.

The chain employs TRBV5-5 and TRBJ1-1, with D possibly being TRBD1 (6 bases). V was clipped by 7 bases and J by 3 bases, with 16 bases between them. Germline V lookup: CDR1 SGHKS, CDR2 YYEKEE (reference sequence). This CDR3 has 14 residues. CDR3 protein: CASYPGGAHTEAFF. The CDR3 bases are TGTGCCAGCTACCCGGGGGGGGCACACACTGAAGCTTTCTTT.

This chain connects TRBV7-2 to TRBJ2-7, with D possibly TRBD1 on 5 matching bases. The CDR3 has 14 residues. Per germline, CDR1 SGHTA and CDR2 FQGNSA. Trimming shortened V by 7 bases and J by 3 bases, and 16 bases separated the two germline ends. CDR3 nucleotides: TGTGCCAGCACCGTCCGTCTAGGGGACTACGAGCAGTACTTC. This codes for CASTVRLGDYEQYF.

In this sample, this clonotype turned up a few times. The chain combines TRBV28 with TRBJ2-1, with 9 bases fitting TRBD2. Germline CDR1 MDHEN, CDR2 SYDVKM. The CDR3 has 16 residues. Germline trimming cut 5 bases from V and 5 bases from J; bases unmatched to any gene: 10. The CDR3 is CASSLIAGELNNEQFF. CDR3 nucleotide sequence: TGTGCCAGCAGTCTCATAGCGGGAGAGCTTAACAATGAGCAGTTCTTC.

This chain uses TRBV9 with TRBJ1-2, with D maybe TRBD1 (5 bases). This CDR3 is 16 amino acids long. Germline loops: CDR1 SGDLS, CDR2 YYNGEE. With 4 bases removed from V and 5 bases from J, the gap between germline ends came to 21 bases. CDR3 DNA: TGTGCCAGCAGCACGAGACCGGGGGGTCGGTTGTATGGCTACACCTTC. Translating it yields CASSTRPGGRLYGYTF.

The genes are TRBV7-6 and TRBJ2-3, with 8 bases fitting TRBD1. The CDR3 consists of 17 residues. From germline, CDR1 is SGHVS and CDR2 FNYEAQ. J was trimmed by 1 base and V by 0 bases; bases with no gene match: 6. The CDR3 nucleotides read TGTGCCAGCAGCTTAGCAGGGCAGGGGGCCGGCACAGATACGCAGTATTTT. Amino acids: CASSLAGQGAGTDTQYF.

This clonotype has a handful of counts. The rearrangement joins TRBV30 to TRBJ2-7; 9 nucleotides line up with TRBD1. This CDR3 has 12 residues. V shed 7 bases, J shed 5 bases, and the junction held 6 bases outside the gene matches. Germline lookup yields CDR1 GTSNPN and CDR2 SVGIG (reference sequence). Here the CDR3 DNA reads TGTGCCTCCACAGGGGGCAGGAACGAGCAGTACTTC. Residues: CASTGGRNEQYF.

This clonotype appeared many times. This sequence joins TRBV3-1 and TRBJ2-7, with 12 positions matching TRBD2. The V and J ends lost 5 bases and 2 bases, in that order; junction bases with no gene match: 4. Germline V gene lookup returns CDR1 LGHDT and CDR2 YNNKEL (reference sequence). The CDR3 extends over 15 amino acids. The CDR3 is CASSALAGGPYEQYF. CDR3 DNA: TGTGCCAGCAGCGCCCTAGCGGGAGGGCCCTACGAGCAGTACTTC.

This clonotype occurred many times. The CDR3 bases are TGTGCCACCAAAGGGAGGGATGAGCAGTTCTTC. Translated: CATKGRDEQFF. V usage is TRBV15 and J usage is TRBJ2-1, with 7 bases identical to TRBD2. Germline CDR1 is LNHNV and CDR2 is YYDKDF (reference sequence). V trimming: 7 bases; J trimming: 8 bases; junction bases outside the gene matches: 2. The CDR3 extends over 11 amino acids.

The V and J genes are TRBV10-3 and TRBJ2-4; 8 positions match TRBD2. The V segment lost 3 bases and the J segment 1 base; nucleotides outside the gene matches: 20. This CDR3 is 21 amino acids long. In germline, CDR1 is ENHRY, CDR2 SYGVKD. Written as DNA, the CDR3 is TGTGCCATCAGTGACCCCGCTTTAGCGGGATTCCGACCCGCGGCCAAAAACATTCAGTACTTC. Amino acids: CAISDPALAGFRPAAKNIQYF.